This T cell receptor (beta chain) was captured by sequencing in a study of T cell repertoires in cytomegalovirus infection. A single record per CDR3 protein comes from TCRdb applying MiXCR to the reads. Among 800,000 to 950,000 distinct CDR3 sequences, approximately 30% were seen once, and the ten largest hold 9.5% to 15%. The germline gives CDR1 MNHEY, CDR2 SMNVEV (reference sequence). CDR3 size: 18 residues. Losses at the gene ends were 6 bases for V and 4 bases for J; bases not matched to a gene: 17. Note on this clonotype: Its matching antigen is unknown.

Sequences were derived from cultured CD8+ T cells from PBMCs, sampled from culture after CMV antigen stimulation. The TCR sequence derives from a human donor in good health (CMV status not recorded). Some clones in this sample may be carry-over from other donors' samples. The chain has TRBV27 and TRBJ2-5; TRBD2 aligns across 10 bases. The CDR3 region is CASRKVGLAGAGRETQYF. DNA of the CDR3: TGTGCCAGCAGAAAGGTTGGGCTAGCGGGGGCTGGGCGAGAGACCCAGTACTTC.